This passage covers 9 T cell receptor beta chains from one sample sequenced in a study of blood T cell repertoires in COVID-19. Using immunoSEQ multiplex PCR, the repertoire was profiled, and TCRdb retains in-frame clones only, with some absent. This table has 300,000 to 400,000 clones, about 90% appearing once. Source material: PBMCs or T cells enriched from blood (not recorded which). Receptor source: a woman in her twenties or thirties who had recovered from COVID-19.

Of note for this clone: Given the absence of the conserved phenylalanine or tryptophan at the CDR3 end, a read error is likely. The limits of the CDR3 on the DNA are not certain, so only TCRdb's listed CDR3 is given. The CDR3: CASSPEHRGGLSI. The rearrangement uses TRBV18 and TRBJ2-7; the tabulated D call, TRBD2, remains unverified against the DNA. The CDR3 length is 13 residues, termini included. Germline V gene sequence: CDR1 KGHSH, CDR2 LQKENI.

As for this clone: Other DNA sequences in the same sample also yield this CDR3. The rearrangement joins TRBV10-3 to TRBJ1-5; 8 nucleotides align to TRBD1. Germline CDR1 and CDR2: ENHRY and SYGVKD. V shed 6 bases and J 6 bases; nucleotides not matched to a gene: 4. This CDR3 has 13 residues. The CDR3 reads CAIRDREGQPQHF. In nucleotides, the CDR3 is TGTGCCATCAGGGACAGGGAAGGTCAGCCCCAGCATTTT.

The V gene is TRBV28, the J gene TRBJ1-6; D not resolved. The CDR3 length is 15 residues. The V end lost 7 bases, the J end lost 0 bases, and 10 bases lay between the germline ends. Per germline, CDR1 MDHEN and CDR2 SYDVKM. CDR3 amino acids: CASKTGSSYNSPLHF. In nucleotides, the CDR3 is TGTGCCAGCAAAACGGGGAGCTCCTATAATTCACCCCTCCACTTT. Filled out from reference TRBV28 and TRBJ1-6, the complete variable domain reads DVKVTQSSRYLVKRTGEKVFLECVQDMDHENMFWYRQDPGLGLRLIYFSYDVKMKEKGDIPEGYSVSREKKERFSLILESASTNQTSMYLCASKTGSSYNSPLHFGNGTRLTVT.

This chain joins TRBV7-9 and TRBJ1-1; 9 bases fit TRBD1. Germline trimming cut 1 base from V and 3 bases from J; bases unmatched to any gene: 12. Germline CDR1 reads SEHNR; CDR2 reads FQNEAQ (reference sequence). The CDR3 is 18 amino acids. DNA of the CDR3: TGTGCCAGCAGCTTAGATCGTATTGCTCGGGACAGGGACACTGAAGCTTTCTTT. This gives the protein CASSLDRIARDRDTEAFF.

J is TRBJ2-7 and V is TRBV3-1 (or the pseudogene TRBV3-2), with D possibly being TRBD1 (6 bases). The CDR3 spans 15 residues. Per germline, CDR1 LGHDT and CDR2 YNNKEL (reference sequence). Trimming removed 1 base at V and 4 bases at J, with 14 bases between. CDR3 amino acids: CASSQVTGYQYEQYF. CDR3 nucleotides: TGTGCCAGCAGCCAAGTGACAGGATACCAATACGAGCAGTACTTC.

V usage is TRBV6-4 and J usage is TRBJ2-1; 9 nucleotides match TRBD2. V was pared by 4 bases and J by 5 bases, with 3 bases of the junction left unmatched. The CDR3 has 14 residues. Germline values: CDR1 MRHNA, CDR2 SNTAGT. CDR3 region: CASSVQRGDNEQFF. Here the CDR3 DNA reads TGTGCCAGCAGTGTCCAGCGGGGGGACAATGAGCAGTTCTTC.

V is TRBV5-1 and J is TRBJ2-5; the match to TRBD2 covers 10 bases. The CDR3 sequence is 16 residues long. Germline CDR1 SGHRS, CDR2 YFSETQ. V was pared by 4 bases and J by 5 bases, with 11 bases of the junction left unmatched. The CDR3 DNA follows: TGCGCCAGCAGCGCCCCTAGCGGGGGAGTCGGCGAGACCCAGTACTTC. Translating gives CASSAPSGGVGETQYF.

This chain connects TRBV29-1 to TRBJ1-2, with a weak D call TRBD1 (5 bases). Germline CDR1 and CDR2: SQVTM and ANQGSEA. The CDR3 has 12 amino acids. V gave up 7 bases and J gave up 4 bases, with 13 bases separating them. CDR3 DNA: TGCAGCGCCGGAGACAGCCGCTATGGCTACACCTTC. Its protein product is CSAGDSRYGYTF.

The V call is TRBV19, the J call TRBJ1-5; 7 bases match TRBD1. Unmatched junction bases numbered 2, after V lost 3 bases and J lost 3 bases. The germline gives CDR1 LNHDA, CDR2 SQIVND (reference sequence). The CDR3 is made up of 14 amino acids. This CDR3 is CASSMGQINQPQHF. In DNA form, the CDR3 reads TGTGCCAGTAGTATGGGACAGATCAATCAGCCCCAGCATTTT.